This T cell receptor (beta chain) was identified in a study of monozygotic twins with inflammatory bowel disease. The CDR3 is made up of 17 amino acids. Germline V gene sequence: CDR1 LNHNV, CDR2 YYDKDF (reference sequence). TCRdb re-called the 5' RACE reads and gives one entry per CDR3 protein, without DNA. Its listing shows about 200,000 distinct CDR3 sequences. Sequencing input: blood. The chain combines TRBV15 with TRBJ2-3; TCRdb picks TRBD2, but there is no DNA to check that call. This receptor was taken from a human donor with ulcerative colitis or Crohn's disease, or a healthy co-twin of an affected twin (not recorded which). The CDR3 reads CATNRDGPGGPQITQYF.